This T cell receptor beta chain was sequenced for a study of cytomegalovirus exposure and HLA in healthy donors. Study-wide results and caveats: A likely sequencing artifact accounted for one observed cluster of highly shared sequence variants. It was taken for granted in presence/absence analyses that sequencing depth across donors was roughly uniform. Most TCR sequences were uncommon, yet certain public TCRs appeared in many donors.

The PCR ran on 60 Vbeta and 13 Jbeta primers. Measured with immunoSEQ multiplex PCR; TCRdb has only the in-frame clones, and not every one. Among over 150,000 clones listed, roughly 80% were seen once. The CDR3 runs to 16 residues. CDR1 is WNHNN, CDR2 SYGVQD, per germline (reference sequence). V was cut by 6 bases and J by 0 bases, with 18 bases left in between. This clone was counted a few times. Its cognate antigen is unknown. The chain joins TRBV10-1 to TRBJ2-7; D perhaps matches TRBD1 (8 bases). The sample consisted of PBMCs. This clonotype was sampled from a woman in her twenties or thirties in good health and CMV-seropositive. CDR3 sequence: CASSKYRGGSSYEQYF. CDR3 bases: TGCGCCAGCAGCAAGTACAGGGGGGGAAGCTCCTACGAGCAGTACTTC.